The rows below give T cell receptor beta chains drawn from one sample of a study of T cells in Graves' hyperthyroidism and ophthalmopathy. MiXCR, run by TCRdb on the multiplex PCR reads, gives a single entry per CDR3 protein. Of hundreds of thousands of distinct CDR3 sequences in the sample, over 40% were seen once. Sequenced material: peripheral blood or thyroid tissue (not recorded which). These receptors were taken from an adult man with Graves' disease, either hyperthyroidism or ophthalmopathy (not recorded which). CDR3s include the opening cysteine and the closing phenylalanine or tryptophan. The D gene is left open where the match is weak. Not all rows give a size; the values are once, few, many and, for expanded clones, a class.

size	D	V	J	DNA	CDR3
.	TRBD2	TRBV20-1	TRBJ2-6	TGCAGTGCTAGAGATCCGGGACTAGCGGGAGCGGCGGGGGCCAACGTCCTGACTTTC	CSARDPGLAGAAGANVLTF
many	.	TRBV19	TRBJ1-5	TGTGCCAGTAGTATGTTCAGTAGCAATCAGCCCCAGCATTTT	CASSMFSSNQPQHF
many	.	TRBV9	TRBJ2-7	TGTGCCAGCAGCCCGAGGACAGACTACGAGCAGTACTTC	CASSPRTDYEQYF
.	.	TRBV7-9	TRBJ2-7	TGTGCCAGCAGCGACGGGCCAGTTCCAACCGAGCAGTACTTC	CASSDGPVPTEQYF
many	TRBD2	TRBV24-1	TRBJ2-2	TGTGCCACCAGTGATGGGCGGGAGGCCGGGGAGCTGTTTTTT	CATSDGREAGELFF
few	TRBD1	TRBV20-1	TRBJ1-5	TGCAGTGCCAAAACGGGGCAGGGGGCCACACAGCCCCAGCATTTT	CSAKTGQGATQPQHF
few	.	TRBV6-6	TRBJ1-3	TGTGCCAGCAGAGACGACTCTGGAAACACCATATATTTT	CASRDDSGNTIYF
.	.	TRBV29-1	TRBJ2-7	TGCAGCGTTGTCGCGCACGAGCAGTACTTC	CSVVAHEQYF
once	.	TRBV10-3	TRBJ1-5	TGTGCCATCAGTGAACTGAGAGGCCTTAGCAATCAGCCCCAGCATTTT	CAISELRGLSNQPQHF
.	TRBD1	TRBV29-1	TRBJ1-1	TGCAGCGTCGCGAGACAGGGAGGGACTGAAGCTTTCTTT	CSVARQGGTEAFF
many	TRBD1	TRBV20-1	TRBJ1-5	TGCAGTGCCCTGGACAGGAGAAATCAGCCCCAGCATTTT	CSALDRRNQPQHF